A single sample gave rise to the 10 T cell receptor beta chains below, sequenced in a study of human thymus T cells. Profiling relied on immunoSEQ multiplex PCR, and the TCRdb table lists in-frame clones only, not all of them. Of roughly 130,000 clones in the sample, about 94% were seen once. In corrective heart surgery, resections were taken, and these provided the thymus tissue. The sample was thymus tissue. The source is a boy under two years old with a congenital heart defect but otherwise immunologically healthy.

The V gene is TRBV14, the J gene TRBJ2-3, with D possibly TRBD2 on 6 matching bases. The V end lost 3 bases, the J end lost 0 bases, and 10 bases lay between the germline ends. The CDR3 spans 15 residues. Germline V gives CDR1 SGHDN, CDR2 FVKESK. CDR3 sequence: CASSHYGTSTDTQYF. As DNA, the CDR3 is TGTGCCAGCAGCCATTACGGGACTAGCACAGATACGCAGTATTTT.

This chain connects TRBV30 to TRBJ2-3; D possibly corresponds to TRBD1 (6 bases). This CDR3 comprises 15 residues. CDR1 and CDR2 from the germline V gene are GTSNPN and SVGIG (reference sequence). V was trimmed by 3 bases and J by 0 bases, leaving 13 bases between them. DNA of the CDR3: TGTGCCTGGAGGGGACACGGGTTAAGCACAGATACGCAGTATTTT. Its protein product is CAWRGHGLSTDTQYF.

This clone was seen just once. This chain joins TRBV6-1 and TRBJ1-2; TRBD1 aligns across 9 bases. The CDR3 is 17 amino acids. Germline V gene sequence: CDR1 MNHNS, CDR2 SASEGT. After removal of 4 bases from V and 0 bases from J, the junction contained 9 bases not matched to a gene. This CDR3 is CASSAWGDRGSNYGYTF. CDR3 coding DNA: TGTGCCAGCAGTGCCTGGGGAGACAGGGGGTCTAACTATGGCTACACCTTC.

The sample holds one count of this clone. The V gene is TRBV27, the J gene TRBJ2-7; 9 bases align to TRBD2. V trimming: 6 bases; J trimming: 3 bases; junction bases outside the gene matches: 12. The V gene's germline CDR1 is MNHEY and CDR2 SMNVEV (reference sequence). CDR3 length: 16 residues. Written as DNA, the CDR3 is TGTGCCAGCAGCCAACTTAGCGGGGGCATCTTCTACGAGCAGTACTTC. Its translation is CASSQLSGGIFYEQYF.

The chain carries TRBV7-2 and TRBJ2-3, with 10 bases that match TRBD2. Germline trimming cut 2 bases from V and 5 bases from J; bases unmatched to any gene: 4. Germline loops: CDR1 SGHTA, CDR2 FQGNSA. The CDR3 runs 15 residues. The CDR3 reads CASSLLLAGQDTQYF. CDR3 nucleotide sequence: TGTGCCAGCAGCTTATTACTAGCGGGACAAGATACGCAGTATTTT. The full variable domain, completed using reference TRBV7-2 and TRBJ2-3, is GAGVSQSPSNKVTEKGKDVELRCDPISGHTALYWYRQSLGQGLEFLIYFQGNSAPDKSGLPSDRFSAERTGGSVSTLTIQRTQQEDSAVYLCASSLLLAGQDTQYFGPGTRLTVL.

This chain connects TRBV27 to TRBJ2-2; 8 bases agree with TRBD2. V trimming: 5 bases; J trimming: 0 bases; junction bases outside the gene matches: 14. The V gene's germline CDR1 is MNHEY and CDR2 SMNVEV (reference sequence). The CDR3 consists of 19 residues. CDR3 amino acids: CASSPKRGPNISNTGELFF. CDR3 nucleotides: TGTGCCAGCAGTCCCAAGCGGGGGCCAAACATATCGAACACCGGGGAGCTGTTTTTT.

In this sample, this clone turned up a few times. The rearrangement links TRBV30 to TRBJ1-1, with D hard to call. This CDR3 contains 10 residues. CDR1 and CDR2 from the germline V gene are GTSNPN and SVGIG (reference sequence). V was pared by 6 bases and J by 2 bases, with 4 bases between. CDR3 loop: CACLNTEAFF. The DNA of the CDR3 is TGTGCCTGTCTTAACACTGAAGCTTTCTTT.

The rearrangement uses TRBV4-2 and TRBJ2-4, with 8 bases matching TRBD2. The germline CDR1 and CDR2 sequences are LGHNA and YNFKEQ. CDR3 length: 24 amino acids. The V segment lost 4 bases and the J segment 0 bases; nucleotides outside the gene matches: 29. This CDR3 is CASSRGGPPRHGGGNTIAKNIQYF. DNA of the CDR3: TGTGCCAGCAGCCGAGGTGGGCCCCCGCGGCATGGCGGGGGGAATACAATAGCCAAAAACATTCAGTACTTC.

The chain joins TRBV14 to TRBJ2-5; 7 bases line up with TRBD2. From germline, CDR1 is SGHDN and CDR2 FVKESK. CDR3 length: 15 amino acids. V shed 0 bases, J shed 7 bases, and the junction held 8 bases outside the gene matches. This CDR3 reads CASSQELGPGGTQYF. The CDR3 bases are TGTGCCAGCAGCCAAGAATTAGGTCCGGGAGGGACCCAGTACTTC.

Only one count was recorded for this clone. The CDR3 here is CASSLLSPRGLYNEQFF. CDR3 bases: TGTGCCAGCAGTTTATTATCCCCGAGGGGGCTCTACAATGAGCAGTTCTTC. The rearrangement links TRBV27 to TRBJ2-1; 7 bases line up with TRBD1. The CDR3 contains 17 residues. Germline values: CDR1 MNHEY, CDR2 SMNVEV (reference sequence). V was clipped by 1 base and J by 3 bases; unmatched bases: 9.